The 10 T cell receptor beta chains below all came from one sample that was sequenced in a study of blood T cells in healthy people across ages. The authors ran a second PCR of about 6 to 11 cycles using a sample-barcoded 5' primer and a J-beta primer mix. TCRdb processed the 5' RACE reads anew with MiXCR; each CDR3 protein has one entry. The sample includes 550,000 to 650,000 distinct CDR3 sequences, approximately 30% of them seen just once. What was sequenced was blood. The receptors come from a woman older than 75 in good health.

The sample holds a few counts of this clonotype. This may come from a read error, since a much larger clone is one base off. V is TRBV11-2 and J is TRBJ1-1; 7 bases fit TRBD1. The CDR3 sequence is 14 residues long. V lost 5 bases, J lost 1 base, and 4 bases stayed unmatched. Germline CDR1 and CDR2: SGHAT and FQNNGV. The CDR3 coding sequence is TGTGCCAGCAGCCCGGGACAGTGGAACACTGAAGCTTTCTTT. This codes for CASSPGQWNTEAFF.

As concerns this clonotype: This may be a read error, as it is one base from a much larger clone. The genes are TRBV11-3 and TRBJ2-1; TRBD1 aligns across 8 bases. In germline, CDR1 is SGHNT, CDR2 YENEEA. The CDR3 has 15 amino acids. CDR3 amino acids: CAGSLGGQANNEQFF. The CDR3 nucleotides read TGTGCCGGCAGCTTAGGGGGACAGGCTAACAATGAGCAGTTCTTC.

CDR3 residues: CASHDRDNSPLHF. In nucleotides, the CDR3 is TGTGCCAGCCATGACAGGGATAATTCACCCCTCCACTTT. V and J are TRBV2 and TRBJ1-6; TRBD1 aligns across 7 bases. The V gene's germline CDR1 is SNHLY and CDR2 FYNNEI. V was pared by 8 bases and J by 5 bases, with 3 bases of the junction left unmatched. This CDR3 has 13 amino acids.

This clonotype was counted at least ten times. The chain has TRBV7-2 and TRBJ1-1; D is unclear. V was trimmed by 3 bases and J by 9 bases, leaving 8 bases between them. Germline V CDR1 and CDR2: SGHTA, FQGNSA. The CDR3 has 11 residues. The CDR3 is CASSFGPKAFF. In nucleotides, the CDR3 is TGTGCCAGCAGCTTTGGGCCAAAAGCTTTCTTT. Combining the CDR3 with reference TRBV7-2 and TRBJ1-1 gives the whole variable domain GAGVSQSPSNKVTEKGKDVELRCDPISGHTALYWYRQSLGQGLEFLIYFQGNSAPDKSGLPSDRFSAERTGGSVSTLTIQRTQQEDSAVYLCASSFGPKAFFGQGTRLTVV.

The chain's CDR3 is CASSQDPRGSYNEQFF. CDR3 sequence (DNA): TGCGCCAGCAGCCAAGATCCAAGGGGGTCCTACAATGAGCAGTTCTTC. V and J are TRBV4-3 and TRBJ2-1; possible D gene TRBD1, 6 bases. Germline CDR1 LGHNA, CDR2 YSLEER. This CDR3 region has 16 residues. V lost 0 bases, J lost 1 base, and 10 bases lay in between.

The chain employs TRBV28 and TRBJ1-1, with TRBD1 matching 9 bases. Germline CDR1 is MDHEN and CDR2 is SYDVKM. V lost 7 bases, J lost 10 bases, and 13 bases stayed unmatched. CDR3 length equals 14 residues. Written as DNA, the CDR3 is TGTGCCAGCATACAACACCTCACAGGGGGCACAGCTTTCTTT. Translated, it gives CASIQHLTGGTAFF.

In the case of this clonotype: A much bigger clone sits one base away, suggesting this may be a read error. This chain uses TRBV20-1 with TRBJ2-3; D unresolved. The CDR3 is made up of 12 amino acids. In germline, CDR1 is DFQATT, CDR2 SNEGSKA (reference sequence). This chain's CDR3 is CRARSAADTQYF. CDR3 nucleotides: TGCAGGGCTAGATCGGCAGCAGATACGCAGTATTTT.

The gene calls are TRBV18 and TRBJ1-2; TRBD1 aligns across 11 bases. Per the germline V gene, CDR1 is KGHSH and CDR2 is LQKENI. The CDR3 contains 16 residues. Trimming took 0 bases from V and 4 from J; bases not matched to a gene: 4. The CDR3 coding sequence is TGTGCCAGCTCACCACCGTGGACAGGGGGCGGCTATGGCTACACCTTC. Translating it yields CASSPPWTGGGYGYTF.

The genes are TRBV20-1 and TRBJ2-1, with a tentative D call TRBD2 (6 bases). The germline V gene has CDR1 DFQATT and CDR2 SNEGSKA (reference sequence). Trimming cost V 0 bases and J 10 bases, with 7 bases left between them. The CDR3 contains 11 residues. The CDR3 sequence: CSAREREEQFF. The CDR3 DNA sequence: TGCAGTGCTAGAGAGCGGGAAGAGCAGTTCTTC.

This clonotype was seen ten or more times. The rearrangement uses TRBV2 and TRBJ2-3; 8 positions agree with TRBD2. V gave up 8 bases and J gave up 11 bases; unmatched junction bases: 12. Per the germline V gene, CDR1 is SNHLY and CDR2 is FYNNEI. The CDR3 consists of 13 residues. CDR3 nucleotides: TGTGCCAGCTCGACGGGGGGGGATGTCAGGCAGTATTTT. Protein: CASSTGGDVRQYF.